This record looks at one TCR beta chain sequence and its context. Its antigen is as yet unknown. Sequenced by immunoSEQ multiplex PCR; TCRdb stores in-frame clones only, minus some. The sample has around 40,000 clones; 77% are singletons. The sample is drawn from a study of PD-1 blockade in classical Hodgkin lymphoma. On the study more broadly: With a 2-week interval, patients received intravenous nivolumab at 3 mg/kg.

Sample time point: cycle 4 day 1 (C4D1), after around six weeks of nivolumab. Each patient's relapse followed autologous stem cell transplantation, and brentuximab vedotin exposure varied. General observations from the study: TCR diversity at baseline was reported to be reduced in newly diagnosed patients relative to healthy donors. By C4D1, CD4+ diversity increased significantly, especially in complete responders. Repertoire differences lack defined causes, possibly disease activity or prior therapy.

This clonotype was obtained from a human donor with classical Hodgkin lymphoma. Sample: peripheral blood mononuclear cells (PBMCs), taken before the fourth cycle of nivolumab.

The CDR3 sequence: CASSPQFATNEKLFF. In nucleotides, the CDR3 is TGTGCCAGCAGCCCCCAATTTGCAACTAATGAAAAACTGTTTTTT. V usage is TRBV7-2 and J usage is TRBJ1-4; D not resolved. Trimming stripped 5 bases from V and 0 bases from J, with 10 bases between. The CDR3 extends over 15 amino acids. Germline CDR1 and CDR2: SGHTA and FQGNSA.